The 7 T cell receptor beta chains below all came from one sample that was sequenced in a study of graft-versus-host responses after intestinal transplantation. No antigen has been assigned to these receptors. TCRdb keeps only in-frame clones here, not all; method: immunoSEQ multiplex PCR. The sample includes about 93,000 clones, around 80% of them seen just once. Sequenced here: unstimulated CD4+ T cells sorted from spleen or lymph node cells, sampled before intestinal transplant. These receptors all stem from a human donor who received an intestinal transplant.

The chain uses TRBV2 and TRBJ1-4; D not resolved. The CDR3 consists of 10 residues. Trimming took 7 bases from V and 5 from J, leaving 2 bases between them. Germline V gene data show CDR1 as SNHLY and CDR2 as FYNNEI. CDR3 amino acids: CASTNEKLFF. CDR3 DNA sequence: TGTGCCAGCACGAATGAAAAACTGTTTTTT. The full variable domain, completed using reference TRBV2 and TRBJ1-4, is EPEVTQTPSHQVTQMGQEVILRCVPISNHLYFYWYRQILGQKVEFLVSFYNNEISEKSEIFDDQFSVERPDGSNFTLKIRSTKLEDSAMYFCASTNEKLFFGSGTQLSVL.

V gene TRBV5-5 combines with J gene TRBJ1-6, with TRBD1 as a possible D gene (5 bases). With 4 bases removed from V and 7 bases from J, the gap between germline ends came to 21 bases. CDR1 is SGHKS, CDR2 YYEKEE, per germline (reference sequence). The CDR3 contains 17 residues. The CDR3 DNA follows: TGTGCCAGCAGCCCTGGAGGGGTATGGAGGGAGAATTCACCCCTCCACTTT. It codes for CASSPGGVWRENSPLHF.

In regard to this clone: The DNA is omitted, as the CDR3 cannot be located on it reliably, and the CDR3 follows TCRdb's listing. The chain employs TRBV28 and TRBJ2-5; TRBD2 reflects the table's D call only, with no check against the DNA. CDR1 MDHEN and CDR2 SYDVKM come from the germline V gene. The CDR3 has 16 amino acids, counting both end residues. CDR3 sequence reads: CASSLGTGGVGETQYF.

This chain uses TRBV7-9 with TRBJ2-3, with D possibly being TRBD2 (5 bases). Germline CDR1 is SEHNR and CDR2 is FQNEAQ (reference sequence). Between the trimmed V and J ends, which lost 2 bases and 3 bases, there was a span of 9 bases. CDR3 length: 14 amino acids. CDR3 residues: CASSLSLATDTQYF. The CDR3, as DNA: TGTGCCAGCAGCTTATCGCTAGCAACAGATACGCAGTATTTT.

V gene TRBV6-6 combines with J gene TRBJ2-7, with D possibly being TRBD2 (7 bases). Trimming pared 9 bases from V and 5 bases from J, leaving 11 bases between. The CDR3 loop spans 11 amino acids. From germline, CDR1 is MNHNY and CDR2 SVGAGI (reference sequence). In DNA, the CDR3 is TGTGCCAGTGGGGAGGGGGACGAGCAGTACTTC. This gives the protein CASGEGDEQYF.

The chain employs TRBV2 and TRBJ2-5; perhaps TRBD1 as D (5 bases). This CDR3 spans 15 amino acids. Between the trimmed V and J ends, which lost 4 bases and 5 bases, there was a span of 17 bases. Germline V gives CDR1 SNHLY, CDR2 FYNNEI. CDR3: CASSGNLGVGETQYF. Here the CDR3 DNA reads TGTGCCAGCAGTGGTAATCTAGGGGTGGGGGAGACCCAGTACTTC.

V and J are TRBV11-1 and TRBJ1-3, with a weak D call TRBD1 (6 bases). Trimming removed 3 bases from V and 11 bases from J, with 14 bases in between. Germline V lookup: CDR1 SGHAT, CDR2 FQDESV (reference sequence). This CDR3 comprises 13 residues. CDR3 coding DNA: TGTGCCAGCAGCTTTTCGGACAGCGGGGCCATATATTTT. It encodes CASSFSDSGAIYF.